Shown below are 11 T cell receptor beta chains from a single sample sequenced in a study of naive and memory T cell subsets. Regarding the study as a whole: Naive repertoires, especially CD8, held a few larger clonotypes, possibly memory cells re-expressing CD45RA.

Antigens for these TCRs are unknown. The beta constant-region primer was an equimolar mix of two oligonucleotides covering TRBC1 and TRBC2. Ligated cDNA was amplified by four rounds of PCR with nested alpha and beta constant-region primers and SP2. TCRdb processed the UMI-ligation and nested PCR reads anew with MiXCR; each CDR3 protein has one entry. The sample holds about 99,000 distinct CDR3 sequences, around 15% seen once. The sequenced sample consisted of naive CD8+ T cells from blood. These receptors all stem from a human donor in good health.

This clonotype was recorded a few times. V usage is TRBV7-9 and J usage is TRBJ2-7, with TRBD2 matching 7 bases. The CDR3 sequence is 17 residues long. Germline V lookup: CDR1 SEHNR, CDR2 FQNEAQ (reference sequence). V was clipped by 4 bases and J by 0 bases; unmatched bases: 12. The DNA for the CDR3 is TGTGCCAGCAGCTCCATGGATCTAGCGGAACACTCCTACGAGCAGTACTTC. Translated, it gives CASSSMDLAEHSYEQYF. Full variable domain (outside the CDR3, taken from reference TRBV7-9 and TRBJ2-7): DTGVSQNPRHKITKRGQNVTFRCDPISEHNRLYWYRQTLGQGPEFLTYFQNEAQLEKSRLLSDRFSAERPKGSFSTLEIQRTEQGDSAMYLCASSSMDLAEHSYEQYFGPGTRLTVT.

This clonotype was found a few times. V usage is TRBV20-1 and J usage is TRBJ1-3, with TRBD1 as a possible D gene (5 bases). Germline assignment: CDR1 DFQATT and CDR2 SNEGSKA (reference sequence). The CDR3 runs 17 residues. V lost 0 bases and J 4 bases, leaving 19 bases between the germline ends. CDR3 nucleotide sequence: TGCAGTGCTAGAGATCTGGTAATGGGGACTCAAGGAAACACCATATATTTT. Protein: CSARDLVMGTQGNTIYF.

This clonotype was found many times. This chain connects TRBV29-1 to TRBJ2-2; TRBD2 matches at 7 bases. This CDR3 is 13 amino acids long. The germline V gene encodes CDR1 SQVTM and CDR2 ANQGSEA. In DNA, the CDR3 is TGCAGTCTACTAGCGTCTGGGTGGGGGGAGCTGTTTTTT. It encodes CSLLASGWGELFF.

This clonotype was seen repeatedly, ten times or more. The chain joins TRBV7-2 to TRBJ2-7; TRBD2 is a possible D gene (6 bases). The CDR3 is 17 amino acids. Germline lookup yields CDR1 SGHTA and CDR2 FQGNSA. Trimming stripped 6 bases from V and 1 base from J, with 22 bases between. CDR3 DNA sequence: TGTGCCAGCAGTCCCTTGCCCCGGGAGACGATATCCTACGAGCAGTACTTC. It codes for CASSPLPRETISYEQYF.

The gene calls are TRBV2 and TRBJ2-7, with TRBD1 matching over 7 bases. The CDR3 runs 13 residues. With 3 bases clipped from V and 7 bases from J, the junction kept 6 bases outside the gene matches. Looked up from germline, CDR1 is SNHLY and CDR2 is FYNNEI. In DNA, the CDR3 is TGTGCCAGCAGTGATGACAGGGACGGGGAGCAGTACTTC. This codes for CASSDDRDGEQYF.

The genes are TRBV30 and TRBJ1-1, with 7 nucleotides matching TRBD1. The CDR3 runs 14 residues. The ends lost 1 base at V and 3 bases at J; junction bases unmatched: 5. Germline V gene sequence: CDR1 GTSNPN, CDR2 SVGIG (reference sequence). CDR3 nucleotides: TGTGCCTGGAGTGATACAGGGGTGGACACTGAAGCTTTCTTT. Protein: CAWSDTGVDTEAFF.

This clonotype was observed a handful of times. The chain combines TRBV6-2 or TRBV6-3 with TRBJ1-4, with D possibly TRBD1 on 5 matching bases. Germline V gene lookup returns CDR1 MNHEY and CDR2 SVGEGT. The CDR3 runs 15 residues. V shed 0 bases and J shed 13 bases, with 18 bases lying between them. CDR3 residues: CASSYSLDTQNGLFF. DNA for the CDR3: TGTGCCAGCAGTTACTCCCTGGACACCCAAAATGGACTGTTTTTT.

The V and J genes are TRBV19 and TRBJ2-1, with TRBD2 matching 16 bases. This CDR3 is 21 amino acids long. With V trimmed by 0 bases and J by 6 bases, 14 bases remained unmatched. The germline V gene encodes CDR1 LNHDA and CDR2 SQIVND (reference sequence). The CDR3 DNA is TGTGCCAGTAGTATAGATCCCGGGACTAGCGGGAGGGCCTTATCTTCCAATGAGCAGTTCTTC. Protein: CASSIDPGTSGRALSSNEQFF.

This clonotype has a single count. The V call is TRBV11-2, the J call TRBJ1-2; D not certain. Trimming left V 8 bases short and J 1 base short, with 14 bases between. The CDR3 covers 14 residues. Per the germline V gene, CDR1 is SGHAT and CDR2 is FQNNGV. The CDR3 DNA sequence: TGTGCCAGCTCTCAAAAGGGTGTTAACTATGGCTACACCTTC. Residues: CASSQKGVNYGYTF.

This chain uses TRBV20-1 with TRBJ1-2; no clear D. CDR1 is DFQATT and CDR2 is SNEGSKA in the germline V gene (reference sequence). The V end lost 8 bases, the J end lost 0 bases, and 19 bases lay between the germline ends. This CDR3 spans 15 amino acids. The CDR3: CSCSIQSGPNYGYTF. The CDR3 DNA is TGCAGTTGCTCCATCCAGAGCGGACCTAACTATGGCTACACCTTC.

The chain couples TRBV6-5 to TRBJ1-1, with D possibly TRBD1 on 5 matching bases. The CDR3 is made up of 16 amino acids. V was cut by 0 bases and J by 8 bases, with 19 bases left in between. The germline gives CDR1 MNHEY, CDR2 SVGAGI. The CDR3 bases are TGTGCCAGCAGTTACTCGAATGGGGGGGGGAAGACGGAAGCTTTCTTT. Encoded protein: CASSYSNGGGKTEAFF.